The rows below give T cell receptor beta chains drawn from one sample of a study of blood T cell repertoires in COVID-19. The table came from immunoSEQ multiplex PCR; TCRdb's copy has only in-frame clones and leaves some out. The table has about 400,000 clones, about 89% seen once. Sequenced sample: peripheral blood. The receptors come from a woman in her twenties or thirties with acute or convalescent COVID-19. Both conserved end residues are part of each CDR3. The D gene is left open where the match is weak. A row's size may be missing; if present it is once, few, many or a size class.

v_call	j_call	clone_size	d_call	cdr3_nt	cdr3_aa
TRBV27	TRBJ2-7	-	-	TGTGCCAGCAGTCTGGGGACTCCAGTTACCTACGAGCAGTACTTC	CASSLGTPVTYEQYF
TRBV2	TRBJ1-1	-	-	TGTGCCAGCAGTTTCGGGGGGTACACTGAAGCTTTCTTT	CASSFGGYTEAFF
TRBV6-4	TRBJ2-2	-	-	TGTGCCAGCAGTGACTCCGGACGGGGAACCGGGGAGCTGTTTTTT	CASSDSGRGTGELFF
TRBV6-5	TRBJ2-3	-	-	TGTGCCACCACTACGGGAGACGCCCAGTATTTT	CATTTGDAQYF
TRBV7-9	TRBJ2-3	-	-	TGTGCCAGCAGCATGGGCCGTACCACTGATACGCAGTATTTT	CASSMGRTTDTQYF
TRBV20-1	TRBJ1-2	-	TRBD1	TGCAGTGCTAGTAGGACAGGAAGTGATGGCTACACCTTC	CSASRTGSDGYTF
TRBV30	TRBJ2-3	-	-	TGTGCCTGGAGTGTTTGGGACACATTCACAGATACGCAGTATTTT	CAWSVWDTFTDTQYF
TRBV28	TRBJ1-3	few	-	TGTGCCAGCAGGAGCTCTGGAAACACCATATATTTT	CASRSSGNTIYF
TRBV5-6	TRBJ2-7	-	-	TGTGCCAGCAGCTTCGGGGAAACCTACGAGCAGTACTTC	CASSFGETYEQYF
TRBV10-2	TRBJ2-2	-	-	TGCGCCAGCAGAAAGCAGGGGACCGGGGAGCTGTTTTTT	CASRKQGTGELFF
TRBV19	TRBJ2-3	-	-	TGTGCCAGTAGTCTCGGGACTCACACAGATACGCAGTATTTT	CASSLGTHTDTQYF
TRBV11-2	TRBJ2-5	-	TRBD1	TGTGCCAGCAGCTTGGTCCGCCCGGGACAGATGTACCAAGAGACCCAGTACTTC	CASSLVRPGQMYQETQYF
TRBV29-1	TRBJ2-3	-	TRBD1	TGCAGCGCCCTGAGACAGGGATCCACAGATACGCAGTATTTT	CSALRQGSTDTQYF
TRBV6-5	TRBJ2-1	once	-	TGTGCCAGCAGTTACCGCGGCCCCTCAGGGTATGAGCAGTTCTTC	CASSYRGPSGYEQFF
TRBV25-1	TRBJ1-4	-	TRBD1	TGTGCCAGCAGCCCGGGACAGCCTAATGAAAAACTGTTTTTT	CASSPGQPNEKLFF
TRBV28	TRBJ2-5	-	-	TGTGCCAGCAGTATTGGCCCGGAGGGGCGTGGGGAGACCCAGTACTTC	CASSIGPEGRGETQYF
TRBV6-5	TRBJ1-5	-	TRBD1	TGTGCCAGCTTAGGGACAGGTTATAATCAGCCCCAGCATTTT	CASLGTGYNQPQHF
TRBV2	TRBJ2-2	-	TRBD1	TGTGCCAGCATCGAGGACAGGGCAGCCGGGGAGCTGTTTTTT	CASIEDRAAGELFF
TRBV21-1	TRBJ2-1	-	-	TGTGCCAGCAGCAAAGCATGCGGGGGGGCCGATGAGCAGTTCTTC	CASSKACGGADEQFF
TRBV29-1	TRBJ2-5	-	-	TGCAGCGTTGAAATGGGTCGGCGGGAGACCCAGTACTTC	CSVEMGRRETQYF
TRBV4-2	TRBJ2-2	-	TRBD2	TGTGCCAGCAGCCAAGATAGCGGGGGGGCCGGGGAGCTGTTTTTT	CASSQDSGGAGELFF
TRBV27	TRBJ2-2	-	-	TGTGCCAGCAGCCCTTCCGGGAACGCGAACACCGGGGAGCTGTTTTTT	CASSPSGNANTGELFF
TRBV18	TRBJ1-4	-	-	TGTGCCAGCTCACCGCGAGGGGGTGCAACTAATGAAAAACTGTTTTTT	CASSPRGGATNEKLFF
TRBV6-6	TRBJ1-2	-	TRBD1	TGTGCCAGCAGTGGGGGACAGGGAAACTATGGCTACACCTTC	CASSGGQGNYGYTF
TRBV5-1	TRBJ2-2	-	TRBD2	TGCGCCAGCAGCTTGGTGGTAGCGGGGGTTACTGCCGGGGAGCTGTTTTTT	CASSLVVAGVTAGELFF
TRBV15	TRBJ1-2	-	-	TGTGCCACCAGCAGAGAGGAGAGCGGAAAAACGGGTCATGGCTACACCTTC	CATSREESGKTGHGYTF
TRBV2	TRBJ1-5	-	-	TGTGCCAGCAGTTTCCAGGGTCTCAATCAGCCCCAGCATTTT	CASSFQGLNQPQHF
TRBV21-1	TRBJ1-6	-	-	TGTGCCAGCAGCAAAGTCCCACAGCCCAGGAACTTCTATAATTCACCCCTCCACTTT	CASSKVPQPRNFYNSPLHF
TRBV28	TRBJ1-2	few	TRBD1	TGTGCCAGCAGTTCTGGACAGGGGAGAATTGGCTACACCTTC	CASSSGQGRIGYTF
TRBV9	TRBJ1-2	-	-	TGTGCCAGCAGCGTAGATGAGGGAGTGGATGGCTACACCTTC	CASSVDEGVDGYTF
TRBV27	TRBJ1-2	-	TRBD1	TGTGCCAGCAGCCAGACAGGGGCAGCCTATGGCTACACCTTC	CASSQTGAAYGYTF
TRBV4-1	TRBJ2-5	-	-	TGCGCCAGCAGCCAAGATCAGGGCAGGGAGACCCAGTACTTC	CASSQDQGRETQYF
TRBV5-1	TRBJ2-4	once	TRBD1	TGCGCCAGCAGCCGGGGACAGGGGGCGAACATTCAGTACTTC	CASSRGQGANIQYF